The 30 T cell receptor beta chains in this list originate from one sample, sequenced in a study of beta chain features in type 1 diabetes. Expressed TCRB transcripts were sequenced because the entire RNA isolate underwent reverse transcription. TCRdb's table, derived via immunoSEQ multiplex PCR, lists solely in-frame clones and lacks some. The sample holds about 340,000 clones, around an eighth seen once. Study-level points and caveats: All four CD4+ subsets from Type 1 diabetes patients carried moderately but significantly shorter TCRB CDR3s.

For these TCRs, the target antigens are not known. Source material: naive CD4+ T cells from blood. The receptor set was obtained from a woman aged 18-30 years with type 1 diabetes.

The chain is built from TRBV19 and TRBJ1-2; TRBD1 aligns across 7 bases. Germline CDR1 LNHDA, CDR2 SQIVND (reference sequence). J was trimmed by 3 bases and V by 7 bases; bases with no gene match: 8. This CDR3 region has 14 residues. CDR3 loop: CASIGDSGDYGYTF. As DNA, the CDR3 is TGTGCCAGTATCGGGGACAGTGGGGACTATGGCTACACCTTC.

This clone turned up a few times. The rearrangement joins TRBV18 to TRBJ2-5; possible D gene TRBD1, 6 bases. V lost 4 bases and J 0 bases, leaving 9 bases between the germline ends. The CDR3 runs 14 residues. The germline V gene has CDR1 KGHSH and CDR2 LQKENI. CDR3 sequence reads: CASSLRTDQETQYF. For the CDR3, the DNA is TGTGCCAGCTCACTCCGGACAGACCAAGAGACCCAGTACTTC.

V is TRBV15 and J is TRBJ2-2; tentative D call: TRBD2 (6 bases). Trimming left V 5 bases short and J 5 bases short, with 18 bases between. CDR3 length: 16 amino acids. Germline assignment: CDR1 LNHNV and CDR2 YYDKDF (reference sequence). CDR3 coding DNA: TGTGCCACCAGCTTAGGCGTAGGGGCGGGGACCGGGGAGCTGTTTTTT. It codes for CATSLGVGAGTGELFF.

This clone has a handful of counts. J is TRBJ1-5 and V is TRBV13, with D hard to call. This CDR3 comprises 14 residues. Per germline, CDR1 PRHDT and CDR2 FYEKMQ (reference sequence). V was pared by 0 bases and J by 4 bases, with 7 bases between. In DNA, the CDR3 is TGTGCCAGCAGCTTAGGCCACAGTAATCAGCCCCAGCATTTT. Protein: CASSLGHSNQPQHF.

The rearrangement uses TRBV10-3 and TRBJ2-1, with 13 nucleotides matching TRBD2. This CDR3 is built from 14 residues. CDR1 and CDR2 from the germline V gene are ENHRY and SYGVKD. CDR3 protein: CASTGTSGTNEQFF. Written as DNA, the CDR3 is TGTGCTTCAACCGGGACTAGCGGGACAAATGAGCAGTTCTTC.

The chain carries TRBV30 and TRBJ2-7; the match to TRBD1 covers 8 bases. With V trimmed by 5 bases and J by 0 bases, 15 bases remained unmatched. Germline assignment: CDR1 GTSNPN and CDR2 SVGIG (reference sequence). The CDR3 has 17 residues. The CDR3 DNA sequence: TGTGCCTGGGAGCGACAGGGGCTAGCTCATACCTCCTACGAGCAGTACTTC. Translating it yields CAWERQGLAHTSYEQYF.

V is TRBV19 and J is TRBJ2-2, with D hard to call. Trimming cost V 10 bases and J 5 bases, with 23 bases left between them. Germline V CDR1 and CDR2: LNHDA, SQIVND (reference sequence). The CDR3 runs 16 residues. The CDR3 sequence: CATSPGPRGWTGELFF. The CDR3 DNA sequence: TGTGCCACCAGTCCCGGCCCTAGAGGTTGGACCGGGGAGCTGTTTTTT.

This chain links TRBV2 with TRBJ1-1, with TRBD1 matching 9 bases. The CDR3 sequence is 14 residues long. Germline V gives CDR1 SNHLY, CDR2 FYNNEI. The V segment lost 4 bases and the J segment 2 bases; nucleotides outside the gene matches: 2. In DNA, the CDR3 is TGTGCCAGCAGTGGACAGGGGGTTAACACTGAAGCTTTCTTT. The encoded protein is CASSGQGVNTEAFF.

The sample holds a few counts of this clone. V is TRBV4-3 and J is TRBJ2-5, with 7 bases lining up with TRBD2. The CDR3 is made up of 15 amino acids. CDR1 is LGHNA, CDR2 YSLEER, per germline. Trimming cost V 4 bases and J 4 bases; bases outside gene matches: 9. The CDR3 spells CASSRTAGVAETQYF. The CDR3 DNA follows: TGCGCCAGCAGCCGTACTGCGGGAGTTGCAGAGACCCAGTACTTC.

V and J are TRBV18 and TRBJ2-1; TRBD2 might be the D (5 bases). V was cut by 5 bases and J by 0 bases, with 11 bases left in between. This CDR3 comprises 15 residues. Germline CDR1 is KGHSH and CDR2 is LQKENI. The CDR3 sequence is CASSIGGSSYNEQFF. DNA of the CDR3: TGTGCCAGCTCAATAGGAGGAAGCTCCTACAATGAGCAGTTCTTC. Full variable domain (rest looked up from reference TRBV18 and TRBJ2-1): NAGVMQNPRHLVRRRGQEARLRCSPMKGHSHVYWYRQLPEEGLKFMVYLQKENIIDESGMPKERFSAEFPKEGPSILRIQQVVRGDSAAYFCASSIGGSSYNEQFFGPGTRLTVL.

The V gene is TRBV5-4, the J gene TRBJ2-1; tentative D call: TRBD1 (5 bases). Trimming took off 4 bases at V and 7 bases at J, with 21 bases between the two ends. CDR3 length equals 16 residues. CDR1 and CDR2 from the germline V gene are SGHNT and YYREEE (reference sequence). The CDR3: CASSLPILSPGNEQFF. DNA for the CDR3: TGTGCCAGCAGCCTGCCGATTCTCTCCCCAGGGAATGAGCAGTTCTTC.

The CDR3 bases are TGTGCCAGCAGCCCTCCCACAGGGTTAGAGGGTCTTTACACTGAAGCTTTCTTT. It yields the protein CASSPPTGLEGLYTEAFF. This sequence joins TRBV7-9 and TRBJ1-1; perhaps TRBD1 as D (6 bases). The germline V and J ends were trimmed by 5 bases and 3 bases, with 25 bases remaining between them. The CDR3 length is 18 residues. Germline loops: CDR1 SEHNR, CDR2 FQNEAQ (reference sequence).

This clone showed up just a few times. V usage is TRBV2 and J usage is TRBJ2-1, with TRBD2 identical over 8 bases. V was clipped by 8 bases and J by 10 bases; unmatched bases: 4. The CDR3 covers 11 residues. CDR1 and CDR2 (germline): SNHLY, FYNNEI. This CDR3 reads CASRSGVEQFF. CDR3 in DNA: TGTGCCAGCCGTAGCGGGGTGGAGCAGTTCTTC.

This clone showed up just a few times. V is TRBV7-2 and J is TRBJ2-7; TRBD1 is a possible D gene (6 bases). The germline CDR1 and CDR2 sequences are SGHTA and FQGNSA. The CDR3 is 16 amino acids. Trimming cost V 0 bases and J 3 bases, with 15 bases left between them. CDR3 DNA: TGTGCCAGCAGCTTAGCAGCCAGGGGCTCTTTCTACGAGCAGTACTTC. Translation: CASSLAARGSFYEQYF.

This clone was counted a few times. The rearrangement joins TRBV5-1 to TRBJ2-3, with 7 nucleotides matching TRBD2. This CDR3 has 13 amino acids. CDR1 and CDR2 from the germline V gene are SGHRS and YFSETQ. Losses at the gene ends were 5 bases for V and 5 bases for J; bases not matched to a gene: 5. The CDR3: CASSQLAIDTQYF. In nucleotides, the CDR3 is TGCGCCAGCAGTCAACTAGCGATAGATACGCAGTATTTT.

This clone was picked up a small number of times. The chain has TRBV9 and TRBJ2-1; possible D gene TRBD1, 6 bases. Germline CDR1 and CDR2: SGDLS and YYNGEE. Trimming took 0 bases from V and 4 from J, leaving 20 bases between them. The CDR3 has 18 amino acids. The CDR3 nucleotides read TGTGCCAGCAGCGTAGTTGGTGGGACACGAATTCGTTACAATGAGCAGTTCTTC. Translation gives CASSVVGGTRIRYNEQFF.

The V gene is TRBV5-1, the J gene TRBJ2-7, with TRBD1 matching over 7 bases. Germline CDR1 SGHRS, CDR2 YFSETQ. The CDR3 is made up of 13 amino acids. The V segment lost 3 bases and the J segment 3 bases; nucleotides outside the gene matches: 3. The CDR3 protein is CASSYRTGYEQYF. For the CDR3, the DNA is TGCGCCAGCAGCTACCGGACAGGCTACGAGCAGTACTTC.

The rearrangement joins TRBV7-9 to TRBJ2-3; 7 bases are a match to TRBD1. Germline-derived CDR1 and CDR2 are SEHNR and FQNEAQ (reference sequence). The V segment lost 1 base and the J segment 4 bases; nucleotides outside the gene matches: 5. The CDR3 length is 15 residues. CDR3 sequence (DNA): TGTGCCAGCAGCTTAGGACAGGGAATCGCAGATACGCAGTATTTT. Translated: CASSLGQGIADTQYF.

A few counts support this clone. This chain connects TRBV5-6 to TRBJ1-1; D gene uncertain. CDR1 and CDR2 from the germline V gene are SGHDT and YYEEEE. The V end was cut by 0 bases, the J end by 2 bases, with 5 bases between. The CDR3 is made up of 13 amino acids. CDR3 coding DNA: TGTGCCAGCAGCTTGGGGCCCAACACTGAAGCTTTCTTT. Residues: CASSLGPNTEAFF. Variable domain in full (rest from reference TRBV5-6 and TRBJ1-1): DAGVTQSPTHLIKTRGQQVTLRCSPKSGHDTVSWYQQALGQGPQFIFQYYEEEERQRGNFPDRFSGHQFPNYSSELNVNALLLGDSALYLCASSLGPNTEAFFGQGTRLTVV.

This clone was seen more than once but under ten times. This sequence joins TRBV21-1 and TRBJ2-7; the listed D gene, TRBD1, was not tested against the DNA. TRBV21-1 is an annotated pseudogene. There are 16 residues in the CDR3. CDR3 protein: CASSKDQGHNSYEQYV. For the CDR3, the DNA is TGTGCCAGCAGCAAAGATCAGGGACATAATTCCTACGAGCAGTACGTC.

The J gene is TRBJ2-5, the V gene TRBV7-9; the match to TRBD2 covers 8 bases. The germline V gene has CDR1 SEHNR and CDR2 FQNEAQ (reference sequence). J was trimmed by 6 bases and V by 5 bases; bases with no gene match: 11. The CDR3 extends over 15 amino acids. The CDR3 loop reads CASSPRTSSIKTQYF. The CDR3 nucleotides are TGTGCCAGCAGCCCCCGGACTAGCTCCATAAAGACCCAGTACTTC. Full variable domain (outside the CDR3, taken from reference TRBV7-9 and TRBJ2-5): DTGVSQNPRHKITKRGQNVTFRCDPISEHNRLYWYRQTLGQGPEFLTYFQNEAQLEKSRLLSDRFSAERPKGSFSTLEIQRTEQGDSAMYLCASSPRTSSIKTQYFGPGTRLLVL.

The chain combines TRBV10-3 with TRBJ2-1; D is ambiguous. Trimming stripped 6 bases from V and 2 bases from J, with 8 bases between. Germline loops: CDR1 ENHRY, CDR2 SYGVKD. This CDR3 region has 13 residues. The CDR3 loop is CAISYVPYNEQFF. In nucleotides, the CDR3 is TGTGCCATCAGCTATGTACCCTACAATGAGCAGTTCTTC.

This clone has just a few counts. V is TRBV18 and J is TRBJ1-5; 9 bases agree with TRBD1. V was pared by 3 bases and J by 3 bases, with 6 bases of the junction left unmatched. Germline CDR1 is KGHSH and CDR2 is LQKENI. The CDR3 totals 16 residues. The CDR3 DNA reads as TGTGCCAGCTCACCTTACGGGACAGGGAACAATCAGCCCCAGCATTTT. Its protein is CASSPYGTGNNQPQHF.

A few counts support this clone. The CDR3 DNA follows: TGTGCCAGCGCCAATCGGGGTTGGGACACTGAAGCTTTCTTT. This codes for CASANRGWDTEAFF. The rearrangement uses TRBV19 and TRBJ1-1; the D is unclear. V gave up 9 bases and J gave up 3 bases, with 17 bases separating them. Germline-derived CDR1 and CDR2 are LNHDA and SQIVND (reference sequence). The CDR3 is 14 residues long.

This clone was counted only a few times. The chain carries TRBV6-5 and TRBJ2-2; D not certain. There are 11 residues in the CDR3. Germline V gives CDR1 MNHEY, CDR2 SVGAGI. V shed 4 bases and J shed 7 bases, with 4 bases lying between them. CDR3 in amino acids: CASSSIGELFF. The CDR3 coding sequence is TGTGCCAGCAGTTCAATCGGGGAGCTGTTTTTT.

The rearrangement joins TRBV5-6 to TRBJ2-1, with TRBD2 identical over 9 bases. J gave up 4 bases and V 0 bases, and 2 bases lay outside the gene matches. The CDR3 extends over 15 amino acids. Looked up from germline, CDR1 is SGHDT and CDR2 is YYEEEE. The CDR3 DNA reads as TGTGCCAGCAGCTTGGGACTAGCGGAGTACAATGAGCAGTTCTTC. This translates into CASSLGLAEYNEQFF.

The chain carries TRBV11-2 and TRBJ2-3; 12 bases line up with TRBD2. The CDR3 loop spans 17 amino acids. V lost 2 bases, J lost 5 bases, and 8 bases stayed unmatched. The germline V gene has CDR1 SGHAT and CDR2 FQNNGV. The CDR3 sequence: CASSLQQRLAGVDTQYF. In DNA form, the CDR3 reads TGTGCCAGCAGCTTACAGCAGAGACTAGCGGGAGTAGATACGCAGTATTTT.

This clone occurred a few times. The chain joins TRBV2 to TRBJ2-1; a possible D gene is TRBD1 (6 bases). The germline CDR1 and CDR2 sequences are SNHLY and FYNNEI. The V and J ends lost 5 bases and 0 bases respectively, with 8 bases between them. CDR3 length: 14 amino acids. The CDR3 DNA reads TGTGCCAGCAGTACAGGGCTCTCCTACAATGAGCAGTTCTTC. Its protein product is CASSTGLSYNEQFF.

This clone was counted only a few times. Other DNA sequences in this specimen translate into the identical CDR3. This chain connects TRBV20-1 to TRBJ2-1; D unresolved. Trimming removed 6 bases from V and 2 bases from J, with 5 bases in between. The CDR3 is made up of 11 amino acids. In germline, CDR1 is DFQATT, CDR2 SNEGSKA (reference sequence). The CDR3 DNA is TGCAGTGCCCCCACCTACAATGAGCAGTTCTTC. It encodes CSAPTYNEQFF.

The rearrangement uses TRBV30 and TRBJ1-1; D uncertain. The length of the CDR3 is 13 residues. Trimming stripped 2 bases from V and 1 base from J, with 8 bases between. Per germline, CDR1 GTSNPN and CDR2 SVGIG (reference sequence). The CDR3 here is CAWSISGNTEAFF. The CDR3 region has the DNA TGTGCCTGGAGTATCTCGGGGAACACTGAAGCTTTCTTT.